This T cell receptor beta chain was documented in a study of blood T cells in healthy people across ages. This clonotype was seen just once. The ends lost 5 bases at V and 2 bases at J; junction bases unmatched: 8. The CDR3 has 15 residues. Germline CDR1 reads SEHNR; CDR2 reads FQNEAQ (reference sequence). The authors ran a second PCR of 7 to 11 cycles using a sample-barcoded 5' primer and a J-beta primer mix. TCRdb analysed the 5' RACE reads with MiXCR anew, one entry per CDR3 protein. There are over a million distinct CDR3 sequences in the sample; 55% to 75% occur only once, and over 6.5% lies in the top ten.

This TCR was recovered from a man aged 18-30 years in good health. The chain uses TRBV7-9 and TRBJ2-5, with 7 bases matching TRBD1. Sequencing was performed on blood. CDR3 residues: CASSRTGLDQETQYF. The CDR3 nucleotides read TGTGCCAGCAGCCGGACAGGCCTTGATCAAGAGACCCAGTACTTC.